This T cell receptor beta chain was documented in a study of T-cell reconstitution after alpha-beta-depleted transplantation in children. Study results and limitations: The authors attributed T-cell counts and diversity one year after transplant mostly to newly produced T cells. By about two months after transplant, alpha-beta T cells reportedly arose from several hundred graft clones that had expanded. Diversity of TCRbeta at day 60 was high in some patients, arising from surviving recipient T cells and thymic progenitors.

This clonotype has just one count. The target antigen is unknown. Unique molecular identifiers were incorporated into the prepared TCRbeta library. In TCRdb, the PCR reads were re-called with MiXCR into one record per CDR3 protein. The sample has approximately 520,000 distinct CDR3 sequences, 10% to 12% seen once. Material: PBMCs, mostly from graft donor cells, obtained 180 days after TCRalphabeta/CD19-depleted stem cell transplant. The clonotype originates from a female patient between 2 and 10 years old who had a stem cell transplant for aplastic anemia, so the T cells may come from the graft donor.

For the CDR3, the DNA is TGTGCCAGCAGCCAATGGGGGGGTGACCAGTACTTC. Amino acids: CASSQWGGDQYF. The genes are TRBV3-1 and TRBJ2-5; 7 bases fit TRBD2. CDR3 length equals 12 residues. The J segment lost 10 bases and the V segment lost 2 bases, leaving 4 bases of the junction unmatched. CDR1 LGHDT and CDR2 YNNKEL come from the germline V gene (reference sequence).